The clone carrying this T cell receptor beta chain was observed at least ten times. The target antigen is unknown. Template-switch 5'RACE cDNA synthesis added a 10-nucleotide unique molecular identifier. Per sequencing run, 15-18 subjects together gave over 160 million TCR-beta sequences. MiXCR was run by TCRdb on the 5' RACE reads, yielding one entry per CDR3 protein. The top ten hold about 5.3% of the sample, which has around 65,000 distinct CDR3 sequences, around 5% seen once. The data were taken from a study of neurological immune-mediated disorders. Whole-study results and caveats: The study phylogenetically grouped the repertoires of 18 of 34 multiple sclerosis patients into one related-CDR3 cluster, a possible signature. There was no clinical or MRI feature that was associated with the multiple sclerosis repertoire cluster.

This CDR3 has 13 amino acids. The germline V and J ends were trimmed by 3 bases and 3 bases, with 11 bases remaining between them. Germline CDR1 is DFQATT and CDR2 is SNEGSKA (reference sequence). The chain is built from TRBV20-1 and TRBJ1-1; D possibly corresponds to TRBD1 (5 bases). The sequence derives from a human donor with multiple sclerosis. The donor label of this sample is uncertain. The sample taken for sequencing was PBMCs. The CDR3 DNA sequence: TGCAGTGCTAGTTGGACATTCGACACTGAAGCTTTCTTT. Its translation: CSASWTFDTEAFF.